These 4 T cell receptor beta chains were all obtained from the same sample, sequenced in a study of cytomegalovirus exposure and HLA in healthy donors. PCR amplification relied on 60 Vbeta primers (plus 13 Jbeta primers). Profiled with immunoSEQ multiplex PCR; TCRdb holds only in-frame clones, not every one. Of 150,000 to 200,000 clones detected, 82% appear once; the ten largest clones hold approximately 1%. Source material: PBMCs. The receptors stem from a girl between 2 and 10 years old in good health and CMV-seropositive.

CDR3 sequence: CASRTSGRKNEQFF. CDR3 DNA sequence: TGTGCCAGCAGAACTAGCGGGAGAAAGAATGAGCAGTTCTTC. This chain connects TRBV7-9 to TRBJ2-1; TRBD2 matches at 11 bases. This CDR3 is 14 amino acids long. V was clipped by 6 bases and J by 7 bases; unmatched bases: 5. In germline, CDR1 is SEHNR, CDR2 FQNEAQ (reference sequence).

The V call is TRBV2, the J call TRBJ2-7; a weak D match, TRBD2 (6 bases). Trimming removed 9 bases at V and 3 bases at J, with 12 bases between. CDR1 and CDR2 (germline): SNHLY, FYNNEI. This CDR3 is built from 12 residues. CDR3 sequence reads: CASGRGFYEQYF. The CDR3 bases are TGTGCCAGTGGGCGGGGCTTCTACGAGCAGTACTTC. Supplemented by reference TRBV2 and TRBJ2-7, the full variable domain reads EPEVTQTPSHQVTQMGQEVILRCVPISNHLYFYWYRQILGQKVEFLVSFYNNEISEKSEIFDDQFSVERPDGSNFTLKIRSTKLEDSAMYFCASGRGFYEQYFGPGTRLTVT.

V gene TRBV9 combines with J gene TRBJ2-1; TRBD1 matches 9 bases. V gave up 3 bases and J gave up 6 bases; unmatched junction bases: 10. CDR3 length: 16 amino acids. In germline, CDR1 is SGDLS, CDR2 YYNGEE. The CDR3: CASSESGTGWGNEQFF. In DNA form, the CDR3 reads TGTGCCAGCAGCGAGTCGGGGACAGGGTGGGGCAATGAGCAGTTCTTC.

This clone appeared a few times. The V gene is TRBV27, the J gene TRBJ1-1; the match to TRBD1 covers 8 bases. This CDR3 comprises 15 residues. The V and J ends lost 5 bases and 1 base, in that order; junction bases with no gene match: 6. CDR1 is MNHEY, CDR2 SMNVEV, per germline (reference sequence). The CDR3: CASSLWTGTNTEAFF. CDR3 bases: TGTGCCAGCAGTCTCTGGACAGGGACGAACACTGAAGCTTTCTTT.